The 14 T cell receptor beta chains listed next were all sequenced from one sample in a study of blood T cell repertoires in COVID-19. Libraries were prepared by immunoSEQ multiplex PCR; TCRdb keeps only in-frame clonotypes and omits some of them. The sample contains about 140,000 clones, roughly 85% of which appear only once. Sequencing input: PBMCs or T cells enriched from blood (not recorded which). All receptors come from a woman between 50 and 59 years old who had recovered from COVID-19.

The chain recombines TRBV29-1 with TRBJ2-5; no definite D call. Deletions cut 4 bases from V and 3 bases from J, with 9 bases between. The germline gives CDR1 SQVTM, CDR2 ANQGSEA. CDR3 length: 12 residues. CDR3: CSVGQQKETQYF. CDR3 DNA sequence: TGCAGCGTTGGCCAACAGAAAGAGACCCAGTACTTC.

V usage is TRBV7-2 and J usage is TRBJ2-2; no definite D call. This CDR3 contains 15 residues. Per the germline V gene, CDR1 is SGHTA and CDR2 is FQGNSA. V lost 1 base and J lost 0, with 6 bases in between. For the CDR3, the DNA is TGTGCCAGCAGCTTAGTGGCATCGAACACCGGGGAGCTGTTTTTT. It yields the protein CASSLVASNTGELFF. Variable domain in full (rest from reference TRBV7-2 and TRBJ2-2): GAGVSQSPSNKVTEKGKDVELRCDPISGHTALYWYRQSLGQGLEFLIYFQGNSAPDKSGLPSDRFSAERTGGSVSTLTIQRTQQEDSAVYLCASSLVASNTGELFFGEGSRLTVL.

V usage is TRBV2 and J usage is TRBJ1-2; D is unresolved. CDR1 is SNHLY, CDR2 FYNNEI, per germline. The CDR3 length is 17 residues. Trimming removed 4 bases from V and 0 bases from J, with 18 bases in between. DNA of the CDR3: TGTGCCAGCAGTGTGAGCGGGCTCGGGAGAGCTAACTATGGCTACACCTTC. It codes for CASSVSGLGRANYGYTF.

The V call is TRBV2, the J call TRBJ1-2; the match to TRBD1 covers 7 bases. From germline, CDR1 is SNHLY and CDR2 FYNNEI. The CDR3 covers 11 residues. J lost 4 bases, V lost 8 bases, and 1 base had no gene match. The CDR3 sequence: CASGDSYGYTF. In nucleotides, the CDR3 is TGTGCCAGCGGGGACAGCTATGGCTACACCTTC.

The V call is TRBV5-1, the J call TRBJ2-1; 10 bases align to TRBD2. Germline V gene data show CDR1 as SGHRS and CDR2 as YFSETQ. This CDR3 region has 15 residues. Unmatched junction bases numbered 6, after V lost 2 bases and J lost 7 bases. The CDR3 region is CASSFPSGSSNEQFF. CDR3 DNA: TGCGCCAGCAGCTTTCCTAGCGGGAGTAGTAATGAGCAGTTCTTC.

The chain couples TRBV11-3 to TRBJ1-2; 9 bases match TRBD1. The J segment lost 3 bases and the V segment lost 5 bases, leaving 7 bases of the junction unmatched. Germline CDR1 is SGHNT and CDR2 is YENEEA. The CDR3 runs 15 residues. CDR3: CASSPRDRVDYGYTF. The CDR3 DNA sequence: TGTGCCAGCAGCCCTCGGGACAGGGTCGACTATGGCTACACCTTC.

J is TRBJ2-5 and V is TRBV3-1 (or the pseudogene TRBV3-2); D might be TRBD2 (6 bases). CDR1 LGHDT and CDR2 YNNKEL come from the germline V gene (reference sequence). V lost 4 bases and J lost 3, with 12 bases in between. The CDR3 covers 14 residues. The CDR3 nucleotides read TGTGCCAGCAGCCTTAGGACTAACAAAGAGACCCAGTACTTC. This codes for CASSLRTNKETQYF.

V is TRBV10-3 and J is TRBJ1-3; D is ambiguous. Trimming shortened V by 0 bases and J by 2 bases, and 11 bases separated the two germline ends. Germline V gives CDR1 ENHRY, CDR2 SYGVKD. The CDR3 has 16 amino acids. The CDR3 coding sequence is TGTGCCATCAGTGAGTCAACGCGAGAAACTGGAAACACCATATATTTT. Protein sequence: CAISESTRETGNTIYF.

The rearrangement joins TRBV28 to TRBJ2-7; 9 bases line up with TRBD2. From germline, CDR1 is MDHEN and CDR2 SYDVKM. CDR3 size: 14 residues. The trim removed 2 bases at V and 6 bases at J, leaving 5 bases unmatched. This chain's CDR3 is CASSLLAGKGEQYF. The CDR3 DNA reads TGTGCCAGCAGTTTACTAGCGGGAAAGGGCGAGCAGTACTTC.

The genes are TRBV5-8 and TRBJ1-1, with 8 bases aligning to TRBD1. V lost 4 bases, J lost 2 bases, and 7 bases stayed unmatched. The length of the CDR3 is 15 residues. CDR1 SGHTS and CDR2 YDEGEE come from the germline V gene. The CDR3 loop is CASSQSDRGNTEAFF. As DNA, the CDR3 is TGTGCCAGCAGCCAATCCGACAGGGGAAACACTGAAGCTTTCTTT.

CDR3 loop: CASSLGVMNTEAFF. The CDR3 coding sequence is TGTGCCAGCAGCCTAGGGGTCATGAACACTGAAGCTTTCTTT. The chain carries TRBV3-1 (or the pseudogene TRBV3-2) and TRBJ1-1; TRBD1 might be the D (5 bases). V was trimmed by 4 bases and J by 0 bases, leaving 9 bases between them. The germline V gene has CDR1 LGHDT and CDR2 YNNKEL (reference sequence). The CDR3 has 14 residues.

This clone occurred once. CDR3 bases: TGTGCCAGCAGGATTGGACTAGCAGGCACCGGGGAGCTGTTTTTT. Its translation is CASRIGLAGTGELFF. The chain has TRBV2 and TRBJ2-2; 8 nucleotides agree with TRBD2. The CDR3 consists of 15 residues. CDR1 and CDR2 (germline): SNHLY, FYNNEI. The ends lost 6 bases at V and 4 bases at J; junction bases unmatched: 7.

V is TRBV18 and J is TRBJ2-7; 13 bases fit TRBD2. CDR3 length: 17 amino acids. Germline V gene sequence: CDR1 KGHSH, CDR2 LQKENI. With V trimmed by 3 bases and J by 1 base, 6 bases remained unmatched. This chain's CDR3 is CASSPTSGRPISYEQYF. CDR3 in DNA: TGTGCCAGCTCACCGACTAGCGGGAGGCCCATTTCCTACGAGCAGTACTTC.

The rearrangement joins TRBV5-1 to TRBJ2-5, with 7 bases matching TRBD1. This CDR3 region has 15 residues. Germline V CDR1 and CDR2: SGHRS, YFSETQ. The J segment lost 1 base and the V segment lost 3 bases, leaving 6 bases of the junction unmatched. The CDR3 nucleotides read TGCGCCAGCAGCTCCAAGGGACAGTTCCAAGAGACCCAGTACTTC. Protein sequence: CASSSKGQFQETQYF.